This T cell receptor beta chain appears in the sequencing data of a study of blood T cells in healthy people across ages. Background on the study: There was about one barcoded beta molecule captured by template switching per two T cells.

It was with a sample-barcoded 5' primer and a J-beta primer mix that a second PCR of roughly 7 to 12 cycles was run. TCRdb reanalysed the 5' RACE reads using MiXCR and keeps one entry per CDR3 protein. The table has about a million distinct CDR3 sequences, roughly 50% seen once. The CDR3 loop spans 12 amino acids. Germline V CDR1 and CDR2: SQVTM, ANQGSEA. J lost 3 bases, V lost 6 bases, and 1 base had no gene match. This clonotype showed up just a few times. Antigen unknown. Overall study findings and caveats: A conclusive naive versus antigen-experienced comparison was prevented by the unsorted PBMCs.

Each sample used at least 6 million PBMCs. The chain combines TRBV29-1 with TRBJ1-2, with 10 bases fitting TRBD1. The TCR was taken from a woman aged 60-75 years in good health. The sample taken for sequencing was blood. The CDR3 DNA reads as TGCAGCGTAGGACAGGGGGACTATGGCTACACCTTC. Its protein is CSVGQGDYGYTF. Variable domain in full (rest from reference TRBV29-1 and TRBJ1-2): SAVISQKPSRDICQRGTSLTIQCQVDSQVTMMFWYRQQPGQSLTLIATANQGSEATYESGFVIDKFPISRPNLTFSTLTVSNMSPEDSSIYLCSVGQGDYGYTFGSGTRLTVV.